This T cell receptor beta chain was retrieved from a study of T cell changes during pregnancy in multiple sclerosis. The repertoire was sequenced with immunoSEQ multiplex PCR; TCRdb's copy has only in-frame clones and lacks some. In the table there are some 73,000 clones, almost 95% of which are singletons. CDR1 LGHNA and CDR2 YSLEER come from the germline V gene. V gave up 2 bases and J gave up 8 bases; unmatched junction bases: 10. The CDR3 has 17 residues. This chain uses TRBV4-3 with TRBJ2-1, with 12 bases identical to TRBD2. The sample in question was peripheral blood, obtained in the third trimester of pregnancy. The source is a female donor in good health, enrolled as a control in a pregnancy study. Here the CDR3 reads CASSQNFLAGGQYEQFF. CDR3 nucleotides: TGCGCCAGCAGCCAAAACTTTCTAGCGGGGGGGCAGTATGAGCAGTTCTTC.